This T cell receptor (beta chain) was sequenced for a study of response to subunit inactivated influenza vaccine. Study-level points and caveats: New T cells are recruited in small numbers by each seasonal influenza vaccination, according to the authors' suggestion.

On this clonotype itself: Antigen specificity is unknown.

Using its own MiXCR run on the RT-PCR reads, TCRdb lists one record per CDR3 protein. The table has 300,000 to 350,000 distinct CDR3 sequences, 22% seen once; the top ten hold about 9.4%. This material consisted of PBMCs from blood, taken less than 22 months after vaccination. The TCR originated in a man aged 50 to 69 who received an inactivated influenza vaccine.

In DNA form, the CDR3 reads TGCGCCAGCAGCCAAGTCCTTGGTCAGCCCCAGTATTTT. This translates into CASSQVLGQPQYF. The chain has TRBV4-1 and TRBJ1-5; D ambiguous. The J call may be in error: the DNA end matches TRBJ2-3 better. The length of the CDR3 is 13 residues. Germline V gene lookup returns CDR1 MGHRA and CDR2 YSYEKL.